This TCR beta chain was identified during a study of T cell repertoires in cytomegalovirus infection. One entry per CDR3 protein results from TCRdb running MiXCR on the reads. This sample yields nearly 450,000 distinct CDR3 sequences, of which 31% are seen a single time; roughly 13% belongs to the top ten. Whole-study findings and limits: CMV-specific HLA-C-restricted TCR beta clonotypes dominated the ex vivo response.

CDR3 length: 16 amino acids. The J segment lost 4 bases and the V segment lost 3 bases, leaving 7 bases of the junction unmatched. Germline CDR1 and CDR2: SGHKS and YYEKEE (reference sequence). Concerning this clonotype: Its antigen is unidentified.

The rearrangement joins TRBV5-5 to TRBJ2-3, with 11 positions matching TRBD2. Sequencing was carried out using PBMCs. This clonotype was obtained from a human donor in good health (CMV status not recorded). Some clones in this sample may be carry-over from other donors' samples. CDR3 amino acids: CASSWASGGPPDTQYF. In nucleotides, the CDR3 is TGTGCCAGCAGCTGGGCTAGCGGGGGGCCCCCAGATACGCAGTATTTT.